Following are 11 T cell receptor beta chains from one sample sequenced in a study of blood T cells in healthy people across ages. A second about 7 to 11 cycle PCR used barcoded and J-beta primers. TCRdb re-derived calls from the 5' RACE reads in MiXCR, one entry per CDR3 protein. The sample holds some 800,000 distinct CDR3 sequences, approximately 25% seen once. This same sample was also taken into another study, of T cells of mothers and their children.

The source material was blood. These receptors all stem from a boy younger than 18 in good health.

This clonotype turned up a few times. The gene calls are TRBV4-2 and TRBJ1-6; 8 bases line up with TRBD1. The CDR3 length is 15 residues. Germline trimming cut 6 bases from V and 7 bases from J; bases unmatched to any gene: 8. CDR1 LGHNA and CDR2 YNFKEQ come from the germline V gene. CDR3 nucleotide sequence: TGTGCCAGCAGAAAAAAGACAGGGGAGAATTCACCCCTCCACTTT. The encoded protein is CASRKKTGENSPLHF.

V and J are TRBV28 and TRBJ2-5; no definite D call. The CDR3 is 11 residues long. V was shortened by 7 bases and J by 6 bases, with 9 bases between the two germline ends. Per the germline V gene, CDR1 is MDHEN and CDR2 is SYDVKM. This CDR3 is CASIDGQTQYF. The DNA of the CDR3 is TGTGCCAGCATTGATGGGCAGACCCAGTACTTC.

The chain carries TRBV5-1 and TRBJ2-5; the match to TRBD1 covers 7 bases. The J call is in doubt because the DNA end fits TRBJ2-1 better. The CDR3 spans 11 residues. The germline CDR1 and CDR2 sequences are SGHRS and YFSETQ. CDR3: CASSLNRGQFF. In DNA form, the CDR3 reads TGCGCCAGCAGCCTAAACAGGGGGCAGTTCTTC.

On this clonotype itself: It may be a read error: a sequence one base away is much more abundant. V usage is TRBV29-1 and J usage is TRBJ2-3; a weak D match, TRBD2 (6 bases). The CDR3 covers 13 residues. V was clipped by 6 bases and J by 5 bases, with 15 bases between them. From germline, CDR1 is SQVTM and CDR2 ANQGSEA. CDR3 DNA sequence: TGCAGCGTCGCCCCAGCGGGCATAGATACGCAGTATTTT. This codes for CSVAPAGIDTQYF.

This rearrangement joins TRBV7-8 to TRBJ2-3; TRBD2 matches at 10 bases. J lost 2 bases, V lost 5 bases, and 4 bases had no gene match. The CDR3 totals 15 residues. The V gene's germline CDR1 is SGHVS and CDR2 FQNEAQ. The CDR3 sequence: CASSEAGGYTDTQYF. The DNA of the CDR3 is TGTGCCAGCAGCGAAGCGGGGGGGTACACAGATACGCAGTATTTT.

The chain recombines TRBV6-5 with TRBJ2-7; a weak D match, TRBD2 (7 bases). The length of the CDR3 is 16 residues. Looked up from germline, CDR1 is MNHEY and CDR2 is SVGAGI. With 5 bases removed from V and 2 bases from J, the gap between germline ends came to 19 bases. CDR3 in amino acids: CASSRTGGLPTYEQYF. Written as DNA, the CDR3 is TGTGCCAGCAGTAGGACGGGGGGCCTTCCCACCTACGAGCAGTACTTC.

A remark on this clonotype: The junction differs from germline at one of its ends, possibly a read error. This chain uses TRBV5-1 with TRBJ2-3; weak D call: TRBD1 (6 bases). Germline-derived CDR1 and CDR2 are SGHRS and YFSETQ. This CDR3 has 13 amino acids. The CDR3: CASSSTGRRTRYF. In nucleotides, the CDR3 is TGCGCCAGCAGCTCAACAGGGCGGCGTACGCGGTATTTT. Full variable domain (rest looked up from reference TRBV5-1 and TRBJ2-3): KAGVTQTPRYLIKTRGQQVTLSCSPISGHRSVSWYQQTPGQGLQFLFEYFSETQRNKGNFPGRFSGRQFSNSRSEMNVSTLELGDSALYLCASSSTGRRTRYFGPGTRLTVL.

This clonotype showed up just a few times. The rearrangement uses TRBV10-3 and TRBJ2-5, with TRBD1 as a possible D gene (6 bases). The end of the DNA is better explained by TRBJ2-7, so the J call may be wrong. CDR1 and CDR2 (germline): ENHRY, SYGVKD. The CDR3 sequence is 14 residues long. The CDR3 here is CAISEQGILNEQYF. The CDR3 nucleotides are TGTGCCATCAGTGAACAGGGTATCCTAAACGAGCAGTACTTC.

At least ten counts were recorded for this clonotype. An end of the junction differs from the germline gene, which may be a read error. The chain couples TRBV5-1 to TRBJ2-7; TRBD1 matches at 7 bases. Germline CDR1 reads SGHRS; CDR2 reads YFSETQ. This CDR3 has 13 residues. CDR3 DNA: TGTGCCAGCAGCAAGACAGGGTCCTACGAGCAGTACTTC. This encodes CASSKTGSYEQYF.

The V and J genes are TRBV7-3 and TRBJ2-5; D may correspond to TRBD1 or TRBD2 (5 bases each). The V end was cut by 2 bases, the J end by 5 bases, with 15 bases between. CDR1 is SGHTA and CDR2 is FQGTGA in the germline V gene. The CDR3 runs 15 residues. CDR3 protein: CASSLYEGSMETQYF. Here the CDR3 DNA reads TGTGCCAGCAGCTTATACGAGGGGAGTATGGAGACCCAGTACTTC.

V and J are TRBV10-3 and TRBJ2-1; 11 nucleotides agree with TRBD2. The junction had 9 bases not matched to a gene; V was cut back by 6 bases and J by 5 bases. Germline-derived CDR1 and CDR2 are ENHRY and SYGVKD. This CDR3 contains 16 residues. CDR3 protein: CAISPQLAGENNEQFF. In nucleotides, the CDR3 is TGTGCCATCAGCCCACAACTAGCGGGGGAAAACAATGAGCAGTTCTTC.